One and the same sample provided the 13 T cell receptor beta chains below, sequenced in a study of naive and memory T cell subsets. Both TRBC1 and TRBC2 were covered by a beta constant-region primer of two equimolar oligonucleotides. A single record per CDR3 protein comes from TCRdb applying MiXCR to the UMI-ligation and nested PCR reads. The repertoire has some 150,000 distinct CDR3 sequences, 15% to 20% of them found once; the top ten carry approximately 0.15%. Sequencing was performed on naive CD4+ T cells from blood. The receptors here all came from a human donor in good health.

This clonotype was found a few times. This rearrangement joins TRBV6-5 to TRBJ1-1; no firm D call. CDR1 is MNHEY, CDR2 SVGAGI, per germline. V was shortened by 5 bases and J by 8 bases, with 15 bases between the two germline ends. CDR3 length: 13 residues. CDR3 nucleotide sequence: TGTGCCAGCAGTACCCTCCCCCCACGGGAAGCTTTCTTT. This sequence encodes CASSTLPPREAFF.

The V gene is TRBV2, the J gene TRBJ1-4, with 8 bases fitting TRBD1. The CDR3 covers 14 residues. V lost 4 bases and J lost 4; bases outside the gene matches: 2. Germline loops: CDR1 SNHLY, CDR2 FYNNEI. CDR3 region: CASSATGGNEKLFF. In DNA, the CDR3 is TGTGCCAGCAGTGCAACAGGGGGTAATGAAAAACTGTTTTTT.

V usage is TRBV5-1 and J usage is TRBJ1-2, with 7 positions matching TRBD1. In germline, CDR1 is SGHRS, CDR2 YFSETQ. The CDR3 covers 14 residues. After removal of 5 bases from V and 4 bases from J, the junction contained 8 bases not matched to a gene. The CDR3 DNA follows: TGCGCCAGCAGTTGGGACAGCCAGTCCTATGGCTACACCTTC. The encoded protein is CASSWDSQSYGYTF.

This clonotype was observed a few times. The chain couples TRBV20-1 to TRBJ2-3; possible D gene TRBD2, 6 bases. There are 15 residues in the CDR3. The V end lost 5 bases, the J end lost 0 bases, and 15 bases lay between the germline ends. The germline V gene has CDR1 DFQATT and CDR2 SNEGSKA (reference sequence). CDR3 sequence (DNA): TGCAGTGCTGTGGGACTTCCGAAGAGCACAGATACGCAGTATTTT. Its protein product is CSAVGLPKSTDTQYF.

This clonotype was counted only a few times. The CDR3 sequence is CASSVMAGVGNEQFF. CDR3 coding DNA: TGTGCCAGCAGCGTAATGGCAGGGGTAGGGAATGAGCAGTTCTTC. The chain is built from TRBV9 and TRBJ2-1; the D gene is possibly TRBD1 (6 bases). Trimming pared 1 base from V and 7 bases from J, leaving 15 bases between. This CDR3 region has 15 residues. Germline V lookup: CDR1 SGDLS, CDR2 YYNGEE.

This clonotype has more than one count but fewer than ten. This chain links TRBV5-1 with TRBJ2-5; possible D gene TRBD2, 6 bases. Germline values: CDR1 SGHRS, CDR2 YFSETQ. This CDR3 has 17 amino acids. With 1 base removed from V and 3 bases from J, the gap between germline ends came to 19 bases. The CDR3 loop reads CASSLMRSSDIKETQYF. The DNA of the CDR3 is TGCGCCAGCAGCTTGATGAGGTCTAGCGATATAAAAGAGACCCAGTACTTC.

At least ten counts were recorded for this clonotype. This chain joins TRBV28 and TRBJ2-1; TRBD2 matches at 9 bases. The V gene's germline CDR1 is MDHEN and CDR2 SYDVKM. CDR3 length equals 15 residues. The junction had 11 bases not matched to a gene; V was cut back by 8 bases and J by 6 bases. The chain's CDR3 is CASGTSSQGGNEQFF. CDR3 sequence (DNA): TGTGCCAGCGGGACTAGCTCTCAAGGGGGCAATGAGCAGTTCTTC.

The chain carries TRBV2 and TRBJ1-2, with 7 bases identical to TRBD1. Germline lookup yields CDR1 SNHLY and CDR2 FYNNEI. The CDR3 is 12 residues long. J was trimmed by 8 bases and V by 5 bases; bases with no gene match: 5. The CDR3 region is CASSLQGKGYTF. The CDR3, as DNA: TGTGCCAGCAGTCTACAGGGGAAAGGCTACACCTTC.

The chain is built from TRBV30 and TRBJ1-1, with D maybe TRBD1 (5 bases). The CDR3 is 11 amino acids. Germline V gene data show CDR1 as GTSNPN and CDR2 as SVGIG (reference sequence). V was trimmed by 3 bases and J by 8 bases, leaving 10 bases between them. The CDR3 DNA reads TGTGCCTGGAGAAACGGGGGGGAAGCTTTCTTT. Its translation is CAWRNGGEAFF.

V usage is TRBV5-4 and J usage is TRBJ1-6; D is unresolved. The ends were cut back, 0 bases at V and 8 bases at J, with 12 bases in the middle. Germline CDR1 reads SGHNT; CDR2 reads YYREEE (reference sequence). The CDR3 sequence is 15 residues long. For the CDR3, the DNA is TGTGCCAGCAGCTTGGACAGAACGTATGATTCACCCCTCCACTTT. Protein sequence: CASSLDRTYDSPLHF.

This clonotype was seen more than once but under ten times. This chain links TRBV18 with TRBJ1-5; TRBD1 might be the D (5 bases). CDR1 KGHSH and CDR2 LQKENI come from the germline V gene. V lost 5 bases and J 4 bases, leaving 18 bases between the germline ends. The CDR3 consists of 16 residues. In DNA form, the CDR3 reads TGTGCCAGCTCATTATCCGGTGAGAGGGGAAATCAGCCCCAGCATTTT. It specifies CASSLSGERGNQPQHF.

The V and J genes are TRBV5-1 and TRBJ2-2; no clear D. The germline V gene encodes CDR1 SGHRS and CDR2 YFSETQ. CDR3 length: 15 amino acids. V lost 4 bases and J lost 1, with 11 bases in between. The CDR3 loop reads CASSPPSQNTGELFF. For the CDR3, the DNA is TGCGCCAGCAGCCCCCCATCACAGAACACCGGGGAGCTGTTTTTT. Filled out from reference TRBV5-1 and TRBJ2-2, the complete variable domain reads KAGVTQTPRYLIKTRGQQVTLSCSPISGHRSVSWYQQTPGQGLQFLFEYFSETQRNKGNFPGRFSGRQFSNSRSEMNVSTLELGDSALYLCASSPPSQNTGELFFGEGSRLTVL.

This chain connects TRBV30 to TRBJ1-2; 7 bases are shared with TRBD1. Unmatched junction bases numbered 2, after V lost 1 base and J lost 6 bases. Germline V gives CDR1 GTSNPN, CDR2 SVGIG (reference sequence). The CDR3 has 12 residues. CDR3 bases: TGTGCCTGGAGTGGGACAGGACATGGCTACACCTTC. Its translation is CAWSGTGHGYTF. Filled out from reference TRBV30 and TRBJ1-2, the complete variable domain reads SQTIHQWPATLVQPVGSPLSLECTVEGTSNPNLYWYRQAAGRGLQLLFYSVGIGQISSEVPQNLSASRPQDRQFILSSKKLLLSDSGFYLCAWSGTGHGYTFGSGTRLTVV.